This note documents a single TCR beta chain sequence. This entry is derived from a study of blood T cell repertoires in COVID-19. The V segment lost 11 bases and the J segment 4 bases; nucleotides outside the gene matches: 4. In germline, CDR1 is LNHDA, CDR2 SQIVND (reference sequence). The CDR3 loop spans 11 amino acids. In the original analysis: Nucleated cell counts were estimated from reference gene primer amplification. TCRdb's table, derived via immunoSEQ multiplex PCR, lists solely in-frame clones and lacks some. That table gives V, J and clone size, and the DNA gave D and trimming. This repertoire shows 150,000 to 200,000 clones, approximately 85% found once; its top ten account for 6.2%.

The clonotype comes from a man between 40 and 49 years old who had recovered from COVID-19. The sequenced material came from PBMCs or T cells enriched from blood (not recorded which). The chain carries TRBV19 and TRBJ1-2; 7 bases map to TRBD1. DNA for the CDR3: TGTGCCGCCAGGGGGTCCTATGGCTACACCTTC. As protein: CAARGSYGYTF.